The text below deals with one TCR beta chain. Antigen: not known. PCR involved 60 Vbeta and 13 Jbeta primers. Produced via immunoSEQ multiplex PCR; TCRdb's table is partial and in-frame only. The sample lists more than 80,000 clones, around 81% occurring once. The CDR3 is made up of 14 amino acids. Germline V gene data show CDR1 as SGHAT and CDR2 as FQNNGV. Trimming shortened V by 0 bases and J by 6 bases, and 8 bases separated the two germline ends. The data stem from a study of cytomegalovirus exposure and HLA in healthy donors. Study-level findings and limits: By a later analysis, the bulk of CMV-associated TCR beta chains appeared HLA-restricted.

What was sequenced was PBMCs. This sequence was found in a female donor in good health and CMV-seropositive. The V gene is TRBV11-2, the J gene TRBJ1-4; unclear D gene. Here the CDR3 reads CASSLDRFYEKLFF. DNA of the CDR3: TGTGCCAGCAGCTTAGACAGGTTCTATGAAAAACTGTTTTTT.